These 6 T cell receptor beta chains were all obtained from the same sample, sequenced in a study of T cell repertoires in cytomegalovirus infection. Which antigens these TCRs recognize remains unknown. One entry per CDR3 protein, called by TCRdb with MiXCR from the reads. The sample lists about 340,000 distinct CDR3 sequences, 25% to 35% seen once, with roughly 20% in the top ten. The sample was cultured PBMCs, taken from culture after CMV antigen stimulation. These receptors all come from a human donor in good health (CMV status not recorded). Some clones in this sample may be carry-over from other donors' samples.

The CDR3 nucleotides are TGCAGTGCTAGACCCCTAGCGGGGTTCTCCTACGAGCAGTACTTC. Amino acids: CSARPLAGFSYEQYF. The genes are TRBV20-1 and TRBJ2-7; TRBD2 aligns across 9 bases. The CDR3 loop spans 15 amino acids. Germline CDR1 is DFQATT and CDR2 is SNEGSKA (reference sequence). Unmatched junction bases numbered 5, after V lost 2 bases and J lost 0 bases.

The CDR3 loop reads CASLPGVTNTEAFF. The CDR3 nucleotides are TGTGCCAGCCTTCCAGGGGTGACGAACACTGAAGCTTTCTTT. This sequence joins TRBV12-3 or TRBV12-4 and TRBJ1-1; possible D gene TRBD1, 6 bases. The V end was cut by 8 bases, the J end by 1 base, with 14 bases between. The CDR3 has 14 residues.

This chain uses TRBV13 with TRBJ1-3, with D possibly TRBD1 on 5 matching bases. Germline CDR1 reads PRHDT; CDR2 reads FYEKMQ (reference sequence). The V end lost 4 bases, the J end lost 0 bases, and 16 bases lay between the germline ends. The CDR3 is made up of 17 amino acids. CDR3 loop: CASSSRLKGTSGNTIYF. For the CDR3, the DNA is TGTGCCAGCAGCTCACGACTGAAAGGGACCTCTGGAAACACCATATATTTT. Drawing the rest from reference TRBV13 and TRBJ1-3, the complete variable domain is AAGVIQSPRHLIKEKRETATLKCYPIPRHDTVYWYQQGPGQDPQFLISFYEKMQSDKGSIPDRFSAQQFSDYHSELNMSSLELGDSALYFCASSSRLKGTSGNTIYFGEGSWLTVV.

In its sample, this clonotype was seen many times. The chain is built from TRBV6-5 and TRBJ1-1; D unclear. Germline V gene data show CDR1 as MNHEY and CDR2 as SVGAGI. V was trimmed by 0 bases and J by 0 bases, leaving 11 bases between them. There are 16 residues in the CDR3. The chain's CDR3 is CASSYSKFSLNTEAFF. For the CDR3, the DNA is TGTGCCAGCAGTTACTCCAAGTTCAGCCTGAACACTGAAGCTTTCTTT.

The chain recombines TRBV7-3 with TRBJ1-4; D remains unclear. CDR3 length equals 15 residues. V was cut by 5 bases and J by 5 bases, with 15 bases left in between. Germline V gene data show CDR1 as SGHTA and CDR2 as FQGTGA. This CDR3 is CASSGEADPNEKLFF. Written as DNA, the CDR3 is TGTGCCAGCAGCGGGGAGGCGGACCCAAATGAAAAACTGTTTTTT.

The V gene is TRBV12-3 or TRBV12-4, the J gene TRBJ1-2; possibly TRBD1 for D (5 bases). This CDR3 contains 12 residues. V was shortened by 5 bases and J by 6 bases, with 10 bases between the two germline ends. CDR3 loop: CASSPGRNGYTF. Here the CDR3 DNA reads TGTGCCAGCAGTCCAGGGAGGAATGGCTACACCTTC.